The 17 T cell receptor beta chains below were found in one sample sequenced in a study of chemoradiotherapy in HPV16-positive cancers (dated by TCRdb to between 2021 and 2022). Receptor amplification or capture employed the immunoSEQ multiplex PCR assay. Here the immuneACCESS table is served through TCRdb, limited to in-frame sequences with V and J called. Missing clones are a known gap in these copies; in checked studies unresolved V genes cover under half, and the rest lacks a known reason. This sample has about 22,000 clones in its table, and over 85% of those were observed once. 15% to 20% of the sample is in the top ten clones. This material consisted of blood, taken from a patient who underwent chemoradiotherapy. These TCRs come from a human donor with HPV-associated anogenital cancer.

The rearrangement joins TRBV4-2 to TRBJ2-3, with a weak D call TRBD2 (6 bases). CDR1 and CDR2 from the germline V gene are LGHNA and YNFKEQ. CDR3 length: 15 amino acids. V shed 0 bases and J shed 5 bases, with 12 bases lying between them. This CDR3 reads CASSQDLAARDTQYF. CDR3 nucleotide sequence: TGTGCCAGCAGCCAAGATTTAGCGGCTAGAGATACGCAGTATTTT.

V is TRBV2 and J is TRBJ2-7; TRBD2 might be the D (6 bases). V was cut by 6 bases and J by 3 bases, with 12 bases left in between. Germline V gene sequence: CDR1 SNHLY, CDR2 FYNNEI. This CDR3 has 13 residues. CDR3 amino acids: CASREGQFYEQYF. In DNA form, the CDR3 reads TGTGCCAGCAGGGAGGGCCAGTTCTACGAGCAGTACTTC.

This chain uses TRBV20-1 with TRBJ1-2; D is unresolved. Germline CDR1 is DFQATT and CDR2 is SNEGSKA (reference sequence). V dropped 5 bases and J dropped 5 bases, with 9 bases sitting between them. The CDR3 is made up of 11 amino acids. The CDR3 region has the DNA TGCAGTGCTTATCCCGGGTATGGCTACACCTTC. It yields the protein CSAYPGYGYTF.

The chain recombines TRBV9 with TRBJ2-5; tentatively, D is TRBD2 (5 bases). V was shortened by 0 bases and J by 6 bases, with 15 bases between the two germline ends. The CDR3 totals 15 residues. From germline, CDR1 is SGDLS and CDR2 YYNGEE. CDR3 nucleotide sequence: TGTGCCAGCAGCGTAGACCTAGCTGGTATGAAGACCCAGTACTTC. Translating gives CASSVDLAGMKTQYF. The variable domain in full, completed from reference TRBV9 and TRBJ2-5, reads DSGVTQTPKHLITATGQRVTLRCSPRSGDLSVYWYQQSLDQGLQFLIQYYNGEERAKGNILERFSAQQFPDLHSELNLSSLELGDSALYFCASSVDLAGMKTQYFGPGTRLLVL.

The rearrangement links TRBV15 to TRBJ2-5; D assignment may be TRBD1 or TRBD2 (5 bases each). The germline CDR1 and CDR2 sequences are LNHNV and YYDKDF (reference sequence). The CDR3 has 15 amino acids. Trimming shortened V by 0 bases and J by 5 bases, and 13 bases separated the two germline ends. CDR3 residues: CATSRDIGGWETQYF. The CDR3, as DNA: TGTGCCACCAGCAGAGATATTGGGGGTTGGGAGACCCAGTACTTC.

CDR3 sequence reads: CASSLASGRSDTQYF. DNA for the CDR3: TGTGCCAGCAGCTTAGCCAGCGGGAGGTCAGATACGCAGTATTTT. The V gene is TRBV7-3, the J gene TRBJ2-3; 9 positions match TRBD2. Germline trimming cut 2 bases from V and 4 bases from J; bases unmatched to any gene: 4. Germline CDR1 and CDR2: SGHTA and FQGTGA. CDR3 length: 15 residues.

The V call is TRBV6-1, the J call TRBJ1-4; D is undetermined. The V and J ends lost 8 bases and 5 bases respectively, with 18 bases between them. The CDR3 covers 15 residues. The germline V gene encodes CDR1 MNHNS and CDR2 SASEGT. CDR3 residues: CASPEYLTANEKLFF. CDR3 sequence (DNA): TGTGCCAGCCCCGAGTACCTGACGGCGAATGAAAAACTGTTTTTT.

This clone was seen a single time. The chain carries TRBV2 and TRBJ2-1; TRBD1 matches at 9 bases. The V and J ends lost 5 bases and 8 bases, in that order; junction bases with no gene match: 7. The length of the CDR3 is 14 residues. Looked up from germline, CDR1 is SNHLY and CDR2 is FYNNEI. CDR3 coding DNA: TGTGCCAGCAGTTCCGGGACAGGGCAGGATGAGCAGTTCTTC. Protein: CASSSGTGQDEQFF.

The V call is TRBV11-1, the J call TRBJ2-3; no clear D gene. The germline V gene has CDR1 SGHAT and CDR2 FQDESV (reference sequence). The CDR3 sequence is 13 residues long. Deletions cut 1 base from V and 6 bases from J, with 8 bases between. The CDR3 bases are TGTGCCAGCAGCTTAGGGGTATCCGATACGCAGTATTTT. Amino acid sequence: CASSLGVSDTQYF.

CDR3 region: CASRWRLHIHHNSPLHF. CDR3 sequence (DNA): TGTGCCAGCAGGTGGCGACTACACATACATCATAATTCACCCCTCCACTTT. This chain uses TRBV21-1 with TRBJ1-6. TRBV21-1 is termed a pseudogene. The CDR3 runs to 17 residues.

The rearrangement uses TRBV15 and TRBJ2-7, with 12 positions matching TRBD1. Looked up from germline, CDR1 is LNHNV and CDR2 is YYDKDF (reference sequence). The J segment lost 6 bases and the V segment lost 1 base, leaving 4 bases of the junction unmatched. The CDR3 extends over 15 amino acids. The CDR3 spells CATSRVGTGGSEQYF. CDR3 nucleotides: TGTGCCACCAGCAGAGTCGGGACAGGGGGCTCCGAGCAGTACTTC.

CDR3 in amino acids: CASRAGTYEQYF. For the CDR3, the DNA is TGTGCCAGCAGGGCCGGGACCTACGAGCAGTACTTC. The chain couples TRBV14 to TRBJ2-7; TRBD2 is a possible D gene (5 bases). The germline V gene has CDR1 SGHDN and CDR2 FVKESK. This CDR3 region has 12 residues. V shed 6 bases and J shed 2 bases, with 8 bases lying between them.

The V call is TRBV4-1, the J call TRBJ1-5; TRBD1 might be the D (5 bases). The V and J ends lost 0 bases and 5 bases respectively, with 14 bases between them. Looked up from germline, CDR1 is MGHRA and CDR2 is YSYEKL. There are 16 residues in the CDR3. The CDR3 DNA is TGCGCCAGCAGCCAAGATGGGGGAGGAGGAGATCAGCCCCAGCATTTT. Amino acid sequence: CASSQDGGGGDQPQHF.

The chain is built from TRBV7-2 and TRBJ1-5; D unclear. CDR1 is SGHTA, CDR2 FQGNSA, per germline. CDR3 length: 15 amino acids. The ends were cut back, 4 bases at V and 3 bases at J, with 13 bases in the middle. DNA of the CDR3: TGTGCCAGCAGCTATTCGGAGGTTCCCAATCAGCCCCAGCATTTT. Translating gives CASSYSEVPNQPQHF.

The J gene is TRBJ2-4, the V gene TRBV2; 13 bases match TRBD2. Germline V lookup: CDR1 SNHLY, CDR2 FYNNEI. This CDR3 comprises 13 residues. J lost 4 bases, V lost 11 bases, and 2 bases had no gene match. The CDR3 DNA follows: TGTGCCGGGACTAGCGGGGAGAAAAACATTCAGTACTTC. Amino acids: CAGTSGEKNIQYF.

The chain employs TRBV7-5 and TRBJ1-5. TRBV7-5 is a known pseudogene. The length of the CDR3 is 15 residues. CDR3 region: CARSLPLMSDQPQHF. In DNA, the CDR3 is TGTGCCAGAAGCTTACCTCTTATGAGTGATCAGCCCCAGCATTTT.

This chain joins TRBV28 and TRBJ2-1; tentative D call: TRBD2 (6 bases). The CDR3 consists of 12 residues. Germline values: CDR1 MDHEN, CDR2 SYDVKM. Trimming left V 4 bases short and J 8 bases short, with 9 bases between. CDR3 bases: TGTGCCAGCAGTTCCTCGGGAGATGAGCAGTTCTTC. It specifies CASSSSGDEQFF.